The 26 T cell receptor beta chains below all came from one sample that was sequenced in a study of blood T cell repertoires in COVID-19. Assay used: immunoSEQ multiplex PCR; TCRdb lists only in-frame clones, some missing. The sample lists about 210,000 clones; 83% were seen once. The sample consisted of peripheral blood. These receptors came from a woman between 40 and 50 years old with active or convalescent COVID-19.

The chain has TRBV29-1 and TRBJ1-2; D gene unclear. This CDR3 contains 10 residues. Germline V gene sequence: CDR1 SQVTM, CDR2 ANQGSEA. With 4 bases removed from V and 8 bases from J, the gap between germline ends came to 8 bases. The CDR3 region has the DNA TGCAGCGTTGTTGAGAGCGGCTACACCTTC. It encodes CSVVESGYTF.

The chain recombines TRBV24-1 with TRBJ1-2; TRBD1 matches at 10 bases. This CDR3 region has 17 residues. Germline V gene lookup returns CDR1 KGHDR and CDR2 SFDVKD. With 4 bases clipped from V and 5 bases from J, the junction kept 12 bases outside the gene matches. The CDR3 region is CATSDSGQGEGIYGYTF. CDR3 coding DNA: TGTGCCACCAGTGACTCCGGACAGGGGGAAGGTATTTATGGCTACACCTTC.

The J gene is TRBJ2-7, the V gene TRBV15; a weak D match, TRBD2 (5 bases). The CDR3 is 14 amino acids. Germline V gene data show CDR1 as LNHNV and CDR2 as YYDKDF (reference sequence). V lost 3 bases and J lost 6, with 15 bases in between. The CDR3 sequence is CATSREAPGFEQYF. The CDR3 DNA follows: TGTGCCACCAGCAGGGAGGCCCCGGGGTTCGAGCAGTACTTC.

The V call is TRBV12-3 or TRBV12-4, the J call TRBJ1-4; TRBD1 is a possible D gene (6 bases). The CDR3 extends over 13 amino acids. Trimming took 5 bases from V and 8 from J, leaving 12 bases between them. CDR3 residues: CASSRDRREKLFF. The CDR3 DNA reads as TGTGCCAGCAGTAGAGACAGGCGCGAAAAACTGTTTTTT.

The chain combines TRBV19 with TRBJ1-3; D is unresolved. Germline V gene lookup returns CDR1 LNHDA and CDR2 SQIVND (reference sequence). The ends were cut back, 3 bases at V and 0 bases at J, with 6 bases in the middle. The CDR3 length is 14 residues. The DNA for the CDR3 is TGTGCCAGTAGTATTGGGAGCTCTGGAAACACCATATATTTT. It specifies CASSIGSSGNTIYF.

V usage is TRBV6-5 and J usage is TRBJ2-3; 10 bases agree with TRBD2. This CDR3 is 16 amino acids long. CDR1 is MNHEY and CDR2 is SVGAGI in the germline V gene. The V segment lost 3 bases and the J segment 2 bases; nucleotides outside the gene matches: 5. In DNA, the CDR3 is TGTGCCAGCAGTTATAGGACTAGCGGAAACACAGATACGCAGTATTTT. This sequence encodes CASSYRTSGNTDTQYF.

V and J are TRBV6-5 and TRBJ2-1, with D uncertain. The CDR3 consists of 13 residues. Between the trimmed V and J ends, which lost 10 bases and 4 bases, there was a span of 14 bases. Per germline, CDR1 MNHEY and CDR2 SVGAGI. This CDR3 reads CATTLPAYNEQFF. Here the CDR3 DNA reads TGTGCCACTACGTTACCTGCGTACAATGAGCAGTTCTTC.

J is TRBJ2-7 and V is TRBV4-2; 9 bases fit TRBD1. After removal of 5 bases from V and 0 bases from J, the junction contained 2 bases not matched to a gene. In germline, CDR1 is LGHNA, CDR2 YNFKEQ. The CDR3 spans 14 residues. The chain's CDR3 is CASSGQGSSYEQYF. CDR3 nucleotides: TGTGCCAGCAGCGGACAGGGGAGCTCCTACGAGCAGTACTTC.

This clone was counted once. This sequence joins TRBV18 and TRBJ2-5, with D possibly TRBD1 on 5 matching bases. Per the germline V gene, CDR1 is KGHSH and CDR2 is LQKENI. Trimming cost V 1 base and J 6 bases, with 12 bases left between them. CDR3 length equals 14 residues. This CDR3 reads CASSPLQGMKTQYF. CDR3 sequence (DNA): TGTGCCAGCTCACCACTTCAGGGTATGAAGACCCAGTACTTC.

V and J are TRBV2 and TRBJ2-7; possible D gene TRBD2, 7 bases. Per germline, CDR1 SNHLY and CDR2 FYNNEI. This CDR3 spans 13 amino acids. V shed 2 bases and J shed 6 bases, with 11 bases lying between them. As DNA, the CDR3 is TGTGCCAGCAGTGAAACAGGGAGGGTCGAGCAGTACTTC. Translated: CASSETGRVEQYF.

The sample holds one count of this clone. The chain combines TRBV24-1 with TRBJ2-3, with D perhaps matching TRBD2 (6 bases). The CDR3 has 13 residues. V lost 7 bases and J lost 4, with 11 bases in between. Germline V gene lookup returns CDR1 KGHDR and CDR2 SFDVKD. CDR3 amino acids: CATSSTSSDTQYF. As DNA, the CDR3 is TGTGCCACCAGCAGTACTAGCTCAGATACGCAGTATTTT.

The chain carries TRBV18 and TRBJ2-5; D call uncertain. V shed 8 bases and J shed 2 bases, with 24 bases lying between them. The CDR3 totals 17 residues. Germline CDR1 reads KGHSH; CDR2 reads LQKENI. The CDR3 DNA is TGTGCCAGCCCCACCGGTCCCTTTCGGCAGGTTCAAGAGACCCAGTACTTC. It yields the protein CASPTGPFRQVQETQYF.

In its sample, this clone was seen many times. Written as DNA, the CDR3 is TGTGCCAGCAGCCGACTAGACGGGAGCTCTGAAGCTTTCTTT. Residues: CASSRLDGSSEAFF. The V gene is TRBV14, the J gene TRBJ1-1; D is undetermined. This CDR3 is built from 14 residues. V was cut by 4 bases and J by 6 bases, with 15 bases left in between. The germline V gene has CDR1 SGHDN and CDR2 FVKESK. Together with reference TRBV14 and TRBJ1-1, the CDR3 gives the full variable domain: EAGVTQFPSHSVIEKGQTVTLRCDPISGHDNLYWYRRVMGKEIKFLLHFVKESKQDESGMPNNRFLAERTGGTYSTLKVQPAELEDSGVYFCASSRLDGSSEAFFGQGTRLTVV.

This clone was counted a single time. The genes are TRBV28 and TRBJ1-3; D is perhaps TRBD1 (6 bases). V lost 5 bases and J 3 bases, leaving 14 bases between the germline ends. The germline gives CDR1 MDHEN, CDR2 SYDVKM. CDR3 size: 15 residues. CDR3 DNA sequence: TGTGCCAGCAGTCCCCTTGGGGGCGGTGGAAACACCATATATTTT. Its protein is CASSPLGGGGNTIYF.

The genes are TRBV6-2 or TRBV6-3 and TRBJ2-7; D unclear. Germline CDR1 reads MNHEY; CDR2 reads SVGEGT. The CDR3 has 12 amino acids. The V end lost 2 bases, the J end lost 1 base, and 3 bases lay between the germline ends. This CDR3 is CASSYPSYEQYF. The CDR3 DNA reads TGTGCCAGCAGTTACCCATCCTACGAGCAGTACTTC.

In its sample, this clone was seen a few times. The chain combines TRBV18 with TRBJ2-5, with D unclear. The CDR3 runs to 13 residues. The germline V and J ends were trimmed by 5 bases and 2 bases, with 9 bases remaining between them. Germline V gives CDR1 KGHSH, CDR2 LQKENI. This CDR3 reads CASSSLRQETQYF. The DNA of the CDR3 is TGTGCCAGCTCATCACTTCGGCAAGAGACCCAGTACTTC.

This chain links TRBV27 with TRBJ1-5; possibly TRBD1 for D (5 bases). Trimming left V 11 bases short and J 3 bases short, with 11 bases between. The CDR3 runs to 12 residues. Germline CDR1 is MNHEY and CDR2 is SMNVEV (reference sequence). Here the CDR3 reads CAAGGNNQPQHF. The CDR3 DNA sequence: TGTGCCGCCGGGGGGAACAATCAGCCCCAGCATTTT.

The V gene is TRBV2, the J gene TRBJ2-2, with D hard to call. The CDR3 extends over 10 amino acids. The V end lost 3 bases, the J end lost 13 bases, and 6 bases lay between the germline ends. CDR1 is SNHLY and CDR2 is FYNNEI in the germline V gene. CDR3 sequence reads: CASSDRRLFF. The CDR3 DNA follows: TGTGCCAGCAGTGACAGGCGGCTGTTTTTT.

This clone was recorded a few times. DNA for the CDR3: TGTGCCAGCAGCGAGGGAGGGTTCTACGAGCAGTACTTC. Translated, it gives CASSEGGFYEQYF. The chain joins TRBV28 to TRBJ2-7, with 7 bases that match TRBD2. CDR3 length: 13 amino acids. In germline, CDR1 is MDHEN, CDR2 SYDVKM. The V gene end was trimmed by 6 bases and the J gene end by 3 bases; junction bases not matched to a gene: 5.

Of note for this clone: Other DNA sequences of this sample code for an identical CDR3. The rearrangement uses TRBV7-2 and TRBJ1-1; 7 positions match TRBD1. This CDR3 is built from 13 residues. CDR1 and CDR2 (germline): SGHTA, FQGNSA. V shed 2 bases and J 7 bases; nucleotides not matched to a gene: 4. The CDR3 DNA is TGTGCCAGCAGCTTATCGCAGGGGGGTGAAGCTTTCTTT. Its protein product is CASSLSQGGEAFF.

This sequence joins TRBV7-2 and TRBJ2-3, with D possibly matching TRBD2 (6 bases). Germline V gives CDR1 SGHTA, CDR2 FQGNSA. The CDR3 loop spans 16 amino acids. Trimming pared 2 bases from V and 1 base from J, leaving 13 bases between. The CDR3, as DNA: TGTGCCAGCAGCTTATCCATAGCGGTGGGCACAGATACGCAGTATTTT. Amino acid sequence: CASSLSIAVGTDTQYF.

This chain joins TRBV7-2 and TRBJ2-7; D is possibly TRBD1 (5 bases). Between the trimmed V and J ends, which lost 1 base and 1 base, there was a span of 14 bases. This CDR3 comprises 16 residues. CDR1 is SGHTA and CDR2 is FQGNSA in the germline V gene. For the CDR3, the DNA is TGTGCCAGCAGCTTAGGGGCAGGGCACCAATCCTACGAGCAGTACTTC. Translated, it gives CASSLGAGHQSYEQYF. Full variable domain (remainder filled in from reference TRBV7-2 and TRBJ2-7): GAGVSQSPSNKVTEKGKDVELRCDPISGHTALYWYRQSLGQGLEFLIYFQGNSAPDKSGLPSDRFSAERTGGSVSTLTIQRTQQEDSAVYLCASSLGAGHQSYEQYFGPGTRLTVT.

The table lists this clone with a count of one. The chain joins TRBV6-1 to TRBJ2-1; 13 bases are shared with TRBD2. The CDR3 length is 16 residues. V dropped 3 bases and J dropped 8; count of bases not matched to a gene: 7. CDR1 and CDR2 (germline): MNHNS, SASEGT. The CDR3: CASSEGTSGMSDEQFF. CDR3 coding DNA: TGTGCCAGCAGTGAGGGGACTAGCGGGATGAGCGATGAGCAGTTCTTC.

This chain joins TRBV2 and TRBJ2-5, with D perhaps matching TRBD1 (5 bases). The ends were cut back, 3 bases at V and 5 bases at J, with 7 bases in the middle. Germline loops: CDR1 SNHLY, CDR2 FYNNEI. The CDR3 loop spans 12 amino acids. The CDR3 coding sequence is TGTGCCAGCAGTGAGAACAGGGAGACCCAGTACTTC. It translates to CASSENRETQYF.

The rearrangement links TRBV28 to TRBJ2-3; D unclear. Trimming cost V 7 bases and J 1 base, with 12 bases left between them. The CDR3 has 14 amino acids. CDR1 is MDHEN, CDR2 SYDVKM, per germline. The CDR3 loop reads CASTRIEGTDTQYF. DNA for the CDR3: TGTGCCAGCACCAGAATCGAAGGCACAGATACGCAGTATTTT.

This chain joins TRBV28 and TRBJ2-3; 8 positions agree with TRBD2. Germline lookup yields CDR1 MDHEN and CDR2 SYDVKM. With V trimmed by 6 bases and J by 4 bases, 15 bases remained unmatched. This CDR3 spans 17 amino acids. In nucleotides, the CDR3 is TGTGCCAGCAGGTACTCGGGGGGGCTAGAGTCCCCAGATACGCAGTATTTT. Protein sequence: CASRYSGGLESPDTQYF.